This entry lists 13 T cell receptor beta chains sequenced from one sample in a study of blood T cell repertoires in COVID-19. Measured with immunoSEQ multiplex PCR; TCRdb has only the in-frame clones, and not every one. The sample shows approximately 500,000 clones, around 90% of them seen only once. The sequenced sample was peripheral blood. The receptor set was obtained from a woman aged 45-60 years with COVID-19, enrolled during active disease.

The chain recombines TRBV2 with TRBJ1-5, with D possibly matching TRBD1 (5 bases). The CDR3 runs to 14 residues. In germline, CDR1 is SNHLY, CDR2 FYNNEI. Trimming took off 7 bases at V and 6 bases at J, with 16 bases between the two ends. Here the CDR3 DNA reads TGTGCCAGCACCGGGACTCGGGGGAGTCAGCCCCAGCATTTT. Its translation: CASTGTRGSQPQHF.

The rearrangement links TRBV18 to TRBJ1-2; D call uncertain. CDR3 size: 14 residues. Germline V gene sequence: CDR1 KGHSH, CDR2 LQKENI. The V end lost 2 bases, the J end lost 0 bases, and 7 bases lay between the germline ends. The CDR3 coding sequence is TGTGCCAGCTCACCAGCAGTTTCTAACTATGGCTACACCTTC. Its protein is CASSPAVSNYGYTF.

This clone appeared once. J is TRBJ1-3 and V is TRBV19, with unresolved D. Trimming pared 4 bases from V and 0 bases from J, leaving 10 bases between. The CDR3 extends over 15 amino acids. Germline V gives CDR1 LNHDA, CDR2 SQIVND (reference sequence). The CDR3 coding sequence is TGTGCCAGTAGTACCCGACGGGGCTCTGGAAACACCATATATTTT. Its protein product is CASSTRRGSGNTIYF.

The V gene is TRBV5-1, the J gene TRBJ2-1, with D maybe TRBD1 (6 bases). The CDR3 sequence is 15 residues long. The germline gives CDR1 SGHRS, CDR2 YFSETQ. Between the trimmed V and J ends, which lost 0 bases and 7 bases, there was a span of 14 bases. Written as DNA, the CDR3 is TGCGCCAGCAGCTTGGGTGGGGGCTCAGGGAATGAGCAGTTCTTC. Its protein is CASSLGGGSGNEQFF.

The gene calls are TRBV5-1 and TRBJ1-3, with D possibly matching TRBD1 (6 bases). Trimming stripped 0 bases from V and 0 bases from J, with 10 bases between. From germline, CDR1 is SGHRS and CDR2 YFSETQ. The CDR3 covers 16 residues. The CDR3 protein is CASSLVWGRSGNTIYF. For the CDR3, the DNA is TGCGCCAGCAGCTTGGTATGGGGGCGCTCTGGAAACACCATATATTTT.

Worth noting for this clone: Other DNA variants within this sample encode the same CDR3. The genes are TRBV4-1 and TRBJ1-5, with no clear D. The CDR3 is 14 amino acids. Trimming removed 1 base at V and 4 bases at J, with 8 bases between. Germline V gene sequence: CDR1 MGHRA, CDR2 YSYEKL. The CDR3 bases are TGCGCCAGCAGCCAAGTGGGCGGGAATCAGCCCCAGCATTTT. This codes for CASSQVGGNQPQHF.

This clone occurred a few times. J is TRBJ1-5 and V is TRBV19; D remains unclear. Germline V gene lookup returns CDR1 LNHDA and CDR2 SQIVND (reference sequence). Trimming cost V 3 bases and J 3 bases, with 9 bases left between them. This CDR3 comprises 14 residues. The CDR3 is CASSMSGHNQPQHF. The CDR3 region has the DNA TGTGCCAGTAGTATGAGTGGGCACAATCAGCCCCAGCATTTT.

The chain uses TRBV6-5 and TRBJ1-2; D may be TRBD1 (5 bases). The CDR3 length is 16 residues. Between the trimmed V and J ends, which lost 4 bases and 8 bases, there was a span of 23 bases. Germline V CDR1 and CDR2: MNHEY, SVGAGI. The CDR3 here is CASSLNPTTAGGGYTF. DNA for the CDR3: TGTGCCAGCAGTTTGAACCCCACGACAGCCGGTGGCGGCTACACCTTC.

This clone was seen a single time. J is TRBJ1-1 and V is TRBV11-2; TRBD1 matches 10 bases. The CDR3 sequence is 17 residues long. Unmatched junction bases numbered 6, after V lost 1 base and J lost 1 base. Per germline, CDR1 SGHAT and CDR2 FQNNGV. CDR3 protein: CASSLGGQGPSNTEAFF. The CDR3 coding sequence is TGTGCCAGCAGCTTAGGGGGACAGGGGCCCTCGAACACTGAAGCTTTCTTT.

The chain has TRBV2 and TRBJ1-6, with TRBD1 matching 7 bases. The J segment lost 7 bases and the V segment lost 6 bases, leaving 6 bases of the junction unmatched. The CDR3 contains 14 residues. CDR1 and CDR2 from the germline V gene are SNHLY and FYNNEI. DNA for the CDR3: TGTGCCAGCAGGGCGGGACAGAACAATTCACCCCTCCACTTT. Translation: CASRAGQNNSPLHF.

The CDR3 here is CASSGGSGAYEQYF. Here the CDR3 DNA reads TGTGCCAGCAGCGGGGGGAGCGGGGCCTACGAGCAGTACTTC. V and J are TRBV9 and TRBJ2-7; 7 nucleotides align to TRBD2. Germline V CDR1 and CDR2: SGDLS, YYNGEE. The CDR3 is made up of 14 amino acids. V lost 3 bases to trimming and J lost 2 bases; unmatched junction nucleotides: 5.

The V call is TRBV12-5, the J call TRBJ2-5; D perhaps matches TRBD1 (6 bases). CDR3 size: 13 residues. Germline V gene lookup returns CDR1 LGHNT and CDR2 FRNRAP. Trimming shortened V by 6 bases and J by 3 bases, and 11 bases separated the two germline ends. CDR3 in DNA: TGTGCTAGTGGCAACGACAGGAAAGAGACCCAGTACTTC. This codes for CASGNDRKETQYF.

The chain is built from TRBV29-1 and TRBJ2-2; 7 positions match TRBD2. This CDR3 region has 14 residues. Germline V gene data show CDR1 as SQVTM and CDR2 as ANQGSEA. Trimming removed 5 bases from V and 4 bases from J; junction bases left unmatched: 7. The CDR3: CSVLSGRGTGELFF. The CDR3 coding sequence is TGCAGCGTTTTATCAGGGAGGGGCACCGGGGAGCTGTTTTTT.